The clone carrying this T cell receptor (beta chain) was seen just once. The sample comes from a study of blood T cell repertoires in COVID-19. About the study: PBMCs, B-cell-depleted T cells, or T cells provided the cDNA or gDNA that made up the material.

Produced via immunoSEQ multiplex PCR; TCRdb's table is partial and in-frame only. This sample has around 180,000 clones, with 88% found just once. The length of the CDR3 is 14 residues. Germline CDR1 is MNHEY and CDR2 is SMNVEV (reference sequence). Trimming stripped 4 bases from V and 1 base from J, with 9 bases between. This receptor was taken from a man aged 55-75 years with acute or convalescent COVID-19. Sequenced input: peripheral blood. The V gene is TRBV27, the J gene TRBJ2-3, with D perhaps matching TRBD1 (5 bases). DNA of the CDR3: TGTGCCAGCAGTTATATCAGGGGCACAGATACGCAGTATTTT. This sequence encodes CASSYIRGTDTQYF.